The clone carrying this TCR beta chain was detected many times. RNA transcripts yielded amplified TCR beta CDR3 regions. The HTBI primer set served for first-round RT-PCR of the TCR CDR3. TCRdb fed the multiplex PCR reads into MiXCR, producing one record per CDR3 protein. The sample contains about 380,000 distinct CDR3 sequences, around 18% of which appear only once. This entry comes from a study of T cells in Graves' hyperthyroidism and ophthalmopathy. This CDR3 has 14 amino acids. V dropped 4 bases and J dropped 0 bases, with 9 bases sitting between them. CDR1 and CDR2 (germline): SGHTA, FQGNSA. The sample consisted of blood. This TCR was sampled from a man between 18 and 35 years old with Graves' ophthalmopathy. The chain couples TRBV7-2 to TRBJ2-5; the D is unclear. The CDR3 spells CASSYDGDQETQYF. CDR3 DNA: TGTGCCAGCAGCTATGATGGGGACCAAGAGACCCAGTACTTC. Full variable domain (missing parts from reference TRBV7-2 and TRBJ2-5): GAGVSQSPSNKVTEKGKDVELRCDPISGHTALYWYRQSLGQGLEFLIYFQGNSAPDKSGLPSDRFSAERTGGSVSTLTIQRTQQEDSAVYLCASSYDGDQETQYFGPGTRLLVL.